This passage covers 32 T cell receptor beta chains from one sample sequenced in a study of blood T cells in healthy people across ages. The second PCR ran about 6 to 11 cycles with a sample-barcoded 5' primer and J-beta primers. TCRdb re-called the 5' RACE reads with MiXCR, one entry per CDR3 protein. The sample includes about 810,000 distinct CDR3 sequences, roughly 34% seen only once; the top ten take roughly 13%. Sequenced material: blood. The receptors originated from a man aged 18-30 years in good health.

J is TRBJ1-1 and V is TRBV29-1; D uncertain. CDR3 length equals 12 residues. V dropped 8 bases and J dropped 2 bases, with 12 bases sitting between them. Germline CDR1 SQVTM, CDR2 ANQGSEA. The CDR3 DNA reads TGCAGCTCCTGGACGGCTAACACTGAAGCTTTCTTT. It yields the protein CSSWTANTEAFF.

The gene calls are TRBV7-9 and TRBJ2-1; a possible D gene is TRBD1 (6 bases). The V end was cut by 5 bases, the J end by 5 bases, with 10 bases between. The germline CDR1 and CDR2 sequences are SEHNR and FQNEAQ (reference sequence). The CDR3 has 13 amino acids. In DNA form, the CDR3 reads TGTGCCAGCAGCCCCCACAGGGACAATGAGCAGTTCTTC. Protein: CASSPHRDNEQFF.

This chain joins TRBV30 and TRBJ2-7, with D perhaps matching TRBD1 or TRBD2 (5 bases each). The germline V and J ends were trimmed by 5 bases and 6 bases, with 20 bases remaining between them. CDR3 length: 14 residues. Germline lookup yields CDR1 GTSNPN and CDR2 SVGIG (reference sequence). As DNA, the CDR3 is TGTGCCTGGGATGGGACGGCGGGTCCCGGCGAGCAGTACTTC. Translated: CAWDGTAGPGEQYF.

This clonotype was seen more than once but under ten times. The chain recombines TRBV20-1 with TRBJ1-2, with a weak D call TRBD1 (6 bases). V was pared by 3 bases and J by 6 bases, with 29 bases between. Germline V gives CDR1 DFQATT, CDR2 SNEGSKA (reference sequence). The CDR3 is made up of 18 amino acids. CDR3 loop: CSASLFRTAEARLHGYTF. DNA of the CDR3: TGCAGTGCTAGTCTCTTTCGGACAGCCGAAGCCCGGCTGCATGGCTACACCTTC.

This clonotype occurred a few times. Written as DNA, the CDR3 is TGCAGTGCCAGCGGGGTCTCGGGAAGCAATCAGCCCCAGCATTTT. It encodes CSASGVSGSNQPQHF. This rearrangement joins TRBV20-1 to TRBJ1-5; the D is unclear. CDR1 and CDR2 from the germline V gene are DFQATT and SNEGSKA (reference sequence). This CDR3 has 15 residues. The V gene lost 6 bases and the J gene lost 1 base, with 16 bases spanning the gap.

The chain combines TRBV5-1 with TRBJ1-4; 8 bases are shared with TRBD1. The J segment lost 7 bases and the V segment lost 5 bases, leaving 7 bases of the junction unmatched. CDR3 size: 14 residues. Germline V CDR1 and CDR2: SGHRS, YFSETQ. This CDR3 reads CASRNRGIAEKLFF. The CDR3 DNA follows: TGCGCCAGCAGGAACAGGGGGATAGCTGAAAAACTGTTTTTT.

This clonotype was seen a handful of times. V gene TRBV12-3 or TRBV12-4 combines with J gene TRBJ1-5, with 9 bases matching TRBD1. The CDR3 spans 16 residues. V dropped 5 bases and J dropped 6; count of bases not matched to a gene: 11. Here the CDR3 DNA reads TGTGCCAGCAGTACCCCGGGACAGGGTGATTCTCAGCCCCAGCATTTT. This sequence encodes CASSTPGQGDSQPQHF.

This clonotype has a count of ten or more. The genes are TRBV12-3 or TRBV12-4 and TRBJ2-3; TRBD2 agrees at 7 bases. Trimming at V came to 6 bases and at J to 5 bases, leaving 5 bases not matched to a gene. The CDR3 has 13 residues. CDR3 amino acids: CASRAGRQDTQYF. The DNA for the CDR3 is TGTGCCAGCAGAGCGGGACGCCAAGATACGCAGTATTTT.

About this clonotype: Mismatch with germline at one junction end may stem from a read error. The chain recombines TRBV20-1 with TRBJ2-3; 9 bases are shared with TRBD1. Germline V gene data show CDR1 as DFQATT and CDR2 as SNEGSKA (reference sequence). There are 14 residues in the CDR3. The CDR3 region is CSAIRDRVTDTQYF. The CDR3 DNA follows: TGCAGCGCTATCCGGGACAGGGTAACAGATACGCAGTATTTT.

The chain combines TRBV5-4 with TRBJ2-5; 8 bases map to TRBD1. Unmatched junction bases numbered 4, after V lost 0 bases and J lost 0 bases. The CDR3 runs to 16 residues. Looked up from germline, CDR1 is SGHNT and CDR2 is YYREEE (reference sequence). CDR3: CASSLVGGQDQETQYF. As DNA, the CDR3 is TGTGCCAGCAGCTTGGTGGGGGGACAGGACCAAGAGACCCAGTACTTC. The full variable domain, in which reference TRBV5-4 and TRBJ2-5 provide the parts outside the CDR3, is ETGVTQSPTHLIKTRGQQVTLRCSSQSGHNTVSWYQQALGQGPQFIFQYYREEENGRGNFPPRFSGLQFPNYSSELNVNALELDDSALYLCASSLVGGQDQETQYFGPGTRLLVL.

The V call is TRBV4-2, the J call TRBJ1-3; D perhaps matches TRBD1 (5 bases). With 2 bases removed from V and 3 bases from J, the gap between germline ends came to 11 bases. The CDR3 runs to 15 residues. From germline, CDR1 is LGHNA and CDR2 YNFKEQ. The CDR3 loop reads CASSQRSGGGNTIYF. CDR3 coding DNA: TGTGCCAGCAGCCAACGTTCGGGGGGTGGAAACACCATATATTTT.

The rearrangement uses TRBV27 and TRBJ1-3, with 9 bases lining up with TRBD1. The CDR3 has 13 amino acids. The junction had 3 bases not matched to a gene; V was cut back by 6 bases and J by 6 bases. Germline V CDR1 and CDR2: MNHEY, SMNVEV (reference sequence). CDR3 bases: TGTGCCAGCAGATGGACAGGGGTAAACACCATATATTTT. This gives the protein CASRWTGVNTIYF.

The table lists this clonotype with many counts. The chain couples TRBV4-3 to TRBJ2-5, with a tentative D call TRBD2 (5 bases). V was pared by 0 bases and J by 5 bases, with 13 bases between. This CDR3 comprises 15 residues. Germline lookup yields CDR1 LGHNA and CDR2 YSLEER. This CDR3 reads CASSQDPRTGETQYF. In nucleotides, the CDR3 is TGCGCCAGCAGCCAAGATCCACGGACGGGGGAGACCCAGTACTTC.

The chain joins TRBV12-3 or TRBV12-4 to TRBJ2-7; D may correspond to TRBD1 or TRBD2 (5 bases each). TRBJ2-5 matches the DNA end more closely, so the J call is doubtful. The CDR3 totals 13 residues. The CDR3 bases are TGTGCCAGCGCCTGGACTGGGGGACAGACCCAGTACTTC. Protein sequence: CASAWTGGQTQYF.

V is TRBV2 and J is TRBJ2-7; 9 bases align to TRBD2. Germline V gene lookup returns CDR1 SNHLY and CDR2 FYNNEI. V gave up 2 bases and J gave up 7 bases; unmatched junction bases: 12. This CDR3 is built from 16 residues. The CDR3 nucleotides are TGTGCCAGCAGTGAACCCCTAGCGGGGTCTAGTAATGAGCAGTACTTC. Translating gives CASSEPLAGSSNEQYF.

This clonotype was detected ten times or more. The chain carries TRBV12-3 or TRBV12-4 and TRBJ2-1, with 10 bases aligning to TRBD2. The CDR3 consists of 15 residues. With 3 bases clipped from V and 8 bases from J, the junction kept 7 bases outside the gene matches. CDR3 residues: CASSFLSGGLDEQFF. Here the CDR3 DNA reads TGTGCCAGCAGTTTCCTTAGCGGGGGGCTCGATGAGCAGTTCTTC.

The J gene is TRBJ1-5, the V gene TRBV12-3 or TRBV12-4, with 8 bases lining up with TRBD1. The CDR3 spans 15 residues. V shed 6 bases, J shed 2 bases, and the junction held 6 bases outside the gene matches. DNA for the CDR3: TGTGCCAGCAGGCGGACAGGGAAGCGCAATCAGCCCCAGCATTTT. It yields the protein CASRRTGKRNQPQHF.

The chain employs TRBV15 and TRBJ1-1; the match to TRBD1 covers 7 bases. CDR1 LNHNV and CDR2 YYDKDF come from the germline V gene (reference sequence). The CDR3 sequence is 15 residues long. V was pared by 1 base and J by 1 base, with 3 bases of the junction left unmatched. The CDR3, as DNA: TGTGCCACCAGCAGAGCGGGACAGCCGAACACTGAAGCTTTCTTT. This codes for CATSRAGQPNTEAFF.

J is TRBJ2-1 and V is TRBV7-9; the D gene is possibly TRBD1 (5 bases). The ends were cut back, 5 bases at V and 12 bases at J, with 17 bases in the middle. Germline V gene lookup returns CDR1 SEHNR and CDR2 FQNEAQ (reference sequence). The CDR3 is 13 amino acids. The CDR3 loop reads CASSDKGERAQFF. In DNA, the CDR3 is TGTGCCAGCAGCGACAAAGGGGAACGGGCGCAGTTCTTC.

Note on this clonotype: Sequence at one end of the junction differs from germline and may be a read error. The chain combines TRBV5-6 with TRBJ2-1, with D possibly being TRBD2 (5 bases). The DNA end is a closer match to TRBJ2-7, so the J assignment may be wrong. The germline gives CDR1 SGHDT, CDR2 YYEEEE. CDR3 length equals 14 residues. The CDR3 region has the DNA TGTGCCAGCAGCTTACTAGACTCCTCCGACGAGCAGTACTTC. Encoded protein: CASSLLDSSDEQYF.

The chain joins TRBV12-3 or TRBV12-4 to TRBJ2-3; the match to TRBD1 covers 8 bases. V shed 5 bases and J 3 bases; nucleotides not matched to a gene: 7. There are 15 residues in the CDR3. The CDR3 region has the DNA TGTGCCAGCAGTCCCTGGACAGGGCCGACAGATACGCAGTATTTT. Translating gives CASSPWTGPTDTQYF.

The CDR3 sequence: CASSLPGTEGSQPQHF. CDR3 in DNA: TGTGCCAGCAGCCTACCAGGGACTGAGGGGAGTCAGCCCCAGCATTTT. The chain is built from TRBV12-3 or TRBV12-4 and TRBJ1-5; tentative D call: TRBD1 (5 bases). This CDR3 region has 16 residues. Trimming stripped 6 bases from V and 6 bases from J, with 21 bases between.

This clonotype has at least ten counts. The gene calls are TRBV20-1 and TRBJ2-7; the D call may be TRBD1 or TRBD2 (5 bases each). The germline V gene encodes CDR1 DFQATT and CDR2 SNEGSKA (reference sequence). V dropped 4 bases and J dropped 5 bases, with 15 bases sitting between them. This CDR3 is 13 amino acids long. The chain's CDR3 is CSAIEGTFNEQYF. CDR3 DNA sequence: TGCAGTGCTATTGAGGGGACCTTCAACGAGCAGTACTTC.

This chain joins TRBV20-1 and TRBJ2-3; no clear D gene. Trimming removed 5 bases at V and 1 base at J, with 10 bases between. The CDR3 totals 13 residues. The V gene's germline CDR1 is DFQATT and CDR2 SNEGSKA (reference sequence). The CDR3 here is CSALSLGTDTQYF. The CDR3, as DNA: TGCAGTGCTCTCTCCTTGGGCACAGATACGCAGTATTTT.

This clonotype appeared once. The chain links TRBV18 to TRBJ2-1, with a weak D call TRBD1 (5 bases). Trimming took off 3 bases at V and 3 bases at J, with 12 bases between the two ends. The CDR3 spans 15 residues. Germline CDR1 and CDR2: KGHSH and LQKENI. The CDR3: CASSPLQGYYNEQFF. The CDR3 coding sequence is TGTGCCAGCTCACCGCTCCAGGGATACTACAATGAGCAGTTCTTC.

The chain combines TRBV4-1 with TRBJ2-1; possibly TRBD2 for D (5 bases). The J call is uncertain, as TRBJ2-7 better fits the DNA end. In germline, CDR1 is MGHRA, CDR2 YSYEKL. CDR3 length: 15 amino acids. CDR3 region: CASSQGEGSYNEQYF. In DNA, the CDR3 is TGCGCCAGCAGCCAAGGAGAGGGCTCCTACAATGAGCAGTACTTC.

This clonotype was observed many times. V and J are TRBV6-5 and TRBJ2-5; a possible D gene is TRBD1 (7 bases). With 11 bases removed from V and 2 bases from J, the gap between germline ends came to 12 bases. This CDR3 spans 12 amino acids. The germline V gene has CDR1 MNHEY and CDR2 SVGAGI. CDR3: CACGDSQETQYF. The CDR3 nucleotides read TGTGCCTGCGGGGACAGTCAAGAGACCCAGTACTTC.

This clonotype has just a few counts. This rearrangement joins TRBV5-1 to TRBJ1-5; D possibly corresponds to TRBD1 (5 bases). In germline, CDR1 is SGHRS, CDR2 YFSETQ. Trimming cost V 5 bases and J 2 bases, with 11 bases left between them. This CDR3 is built from 14 residues. The CDR3 nucleotides read TGCGCCAGCAGTGGAGGGGATGGCAATCAGCCCCAGCATTTT. As protein: CASSGGDGNQPQHF.

Concerning this clonotype: A much larger clone differs from this one at a single base, so this may be a read error. The chain couples TRBV29-1 to TRBJ2-1; no clear D gene. Germline V lookup: CDR1 SQVTM, CDR2 ANQGSEA. The CDR3 is 11 amino acids. V was clipped by 7 bases and J by 13 bases, with 17 bases between them. The CDR3 here is CSGGSRETQFF. CDR3 sequence (DNA): TGCAGCGGGGGTAGTAGAGAGACCCAGTTCTTC.

CDR3 DNA sequence: TGCAGTGCTAGAGATCGGCGGGGGGCGGATACGCAGTATTTT. This encodes CSARDRRGADTQYF. V is TRBV20-1 and J is TRBJ2-3; 8 bases line up with TRBD2. The junction had 5 bases not matched to a gene; V was cut back by 0 bases and J by 6 bases. From germline, CDR1 is DFQATT and CDR2 SNEGSKA (reference sequence). There are 14 residues in the CDR3.

The table lists this clonotype with a few counts. The gene calls are TRBV2 and TRBJ2-7, with 7 nucleotides matching TRBD2. Looked up from germline, CDR1 is SNHLY and CDR2 is FYNNEI. Germline trimming cut 11 bases from V and 2 bases from J; bases unmatched to any gene: 9. CDR3 length equals 13 residues. In nucleotides, the CDR3 is TGTGCCTCAGCGGGACTCACGGCCTACGAGCAGTACTTC. It is translated as CASAGLTAYEQYF.

V usage is TRBV28 and J usage is TRBJ2-3; TRBD2 might be the D (6 bases). V lost 4 bases, J lost 3 bases, and 14 bases lay in between. The germline V gene has CDR1 MDHEN and CDR2 SYDVKM. CDR3 length: 15 residues. The CDR3: CASSYRDSLTDTQYF. The CDR3 DNA reads TGTGCCAGCAGTTACCGGGACTCATTAACAGATACGCAGTATTTT.